These 7 T cell receptor beta chains originate from one sample sequenced in a study of shared T cell receptors in the human thymus. Profiling relied on immunoSEQ multiplex PCR, and the TCRdb table lists in-frame clones only, not all of them. The profile shows 600,000 to 900,000 clones, 80% to 90% of them singletons. The same data also went into a second study, on human thymus T cells.

Sequenced input: thymocytes. These TCRs come from a girl less than two years old with a congenital heart defect.

The V and J genes are TRBV27 and TRBJ2-7; possible D gene TRBD1, 6 bases. CDR3 length: 20 residues. Trimming removed 4 bases at V and 1 base at J, with 29 bases between. Germline CDR1 and CDR2: MNHEY and SMNVEV (reference sequence). CDR3 DNA sequence: TGTGCCAGCAGTTCGAAAGCCGGGACACGAATCCACCACCCTTCCTACGAGCAGTACTTC. Translated: CASSSKAGTRIHHPSYEQYF.

DNA of the CDR3: TGTGCCAGCAGACTACTAGCGGGGGGTCCCAATGAGCAGTTCTTC. The encoded protein is CASRLLAGGPNEQFF. The rearrangement uses TRBV7-9 and TRBJ2-1; 12 bases map to TRBD2. Germline V gene data show CDR1 as SEHNR and CDR2 as FQNEAQ (reference sequence). The length of the CDR3 is 15 residues. The V segment lost 6 bases and the J segment 6 bases; nucleotides outside the gene matches: 6. Full variable domain (remainder filled in from reference TRBV7-9 and TRBJ2-1): DTGVSQNPRHKITKRGQNVTFRCDPISEHNRLYWYRQTLGQGPEFLTYFQNEAQLEKSRLLSDRFSAERPKGSFSTLEIQRTEQGDSAMYLCASRLLAGGPNEQFFGPGTRLTVL.

The genes are TRBV14 and TRBJ2-7; D remains ambiguous. The CDR3 runs to 12 residues. V was clipped by 3 bases and J by 5 bases, with 8 bases between them. Germline CDR1 and CDR2: SGHDN and FVKESK. The CDR3 here is CASSHLPDEQYF. CDR3 sequence (DNA): TGTGCCAGCAGCCACCTACCGGACGAGCAGTACTTC.

The chain is built from TRBV6-6 and TRBJ2-1, with 11 bases fitting TRBD1. Germline V lookup: CDR1 MNHNY, CDR2 SVGAGI (reference sequence). The ends lost 4 bases at V and 4 bases at J; junction bases unmatched: 6. There are 16 residues in the CDR3. The CDR3 DNA sequence: TGTGCCAGCAGTTCCCCCGGGACAGGGGGATACAATGAGCAGTTCTTC. It is translated as CASSSPGTGGYNEQFF.

The V and J genes are TRBV15 and TRBJ1-2; D gene unclear. The CDR3 is made up of 15 amino acids. The V end was cut by 0 bases, the J end by 4 bases, with 12 bases between. In germline, CDR1 is LNHNV, CDR2 YYDKDF (reference sequence). As DNA, the CDR3 is TGTGCCACCAGCAGAGATGGTCAGGTCCGCTATGGCTACACCTTC. Translating gives CATSRDGQVRYGYTF. Full variable domain (missing parts from reference TRBV15 and TRBJ1-2): DAMVIQNPRYQVTQFGKPVTLSCSQTLNHNVMYWYQQKSSQAPKLLFHYYDKDFNNEADTPDNFQSRRPNTSFCFLDIRSPGLGDTAMYLCATSRDGQVRYGYTFGSGTRLTVV.

V gene TRBV7-9 combines with J gene TRBJ2-3; TRBD2 is a possible D gene (6 bases). The V gene lost 0 bases and the J gene lost 2 bases, with 21 bases spanning the gap. Germline-derived CDR1 and CDR2 are SEHNR and FQNEAQ (reference sequence). The CDR3 has 19 residues. CDR3 bases: TGTGCCAGCAGCTTAGCGGTCAGGAGGGGACCCATGCACACAGATACGCAGTATTTT. Translation: CASSLAVRRGPMHTDTQYF.

The genes are TRBV19 and TRBJ2-5; possibly TRBD1 for D (5 bases). Germline V CDR1 and CDR2: LNHDA, SQIVND (reference sequence). The CDR3 runs 16 residues. V shed 4 bases and J shed 4 bases, with 19 bases lying between them. The CDR3 sequence is CASSTPPAGLGETQYF. DNA of the CDR3: TGTGCCAGTAGTACCCCCCCGGCAGGGTTAGGAGAGACCCAGTACTTC.